This T cell receptor (beta chain) was sequenced in a study of cytomegalovirus exposure and HLA in healthy donors. With 60 Vbeta and 13 Jbeta primers, the PCR was carried out. Sequenced by immunoSEQ multiplex PCR; TCRdb stores in-frame clones only, minus some. The data hold about 100,000 clones, with approximately 81% observed a single time. The TCR sequence derives from a male donor in good health and CMV-seropositive. The sequencing input was PBMCs.

The CDR3 protein is CASTLDRMNTEAFF. For the CDR3, the DNA is TGTGCCAGCACCCTGGACAGGATGAACACTGAAGCTTTCTTT. This chain uses TRBV6-1 with TRBJ1-1; 7 bases agree with TRBD1. After removal of 7 bases from V and 0 bases from J, the junction contained 5 bases not matched to a gene. Germline values: CDR1 MNHNS, CDR2 SASEGT. CDR3 size: 14 residues.